Listed below are T cell receptor beta chains from one sample, sequenced in a study of shared clonotypes between healthy human individuals. Using immunoSEQ multiplex PCR, the repertoire was profiled, and TCRdb retains in-frame clones only, with some absent. The repertoire includes 1,400,000 or so clones, about 98.5% of them detected once, and under 0.45% sits in the top ten. Input material: naive CD4+ T cells sorted from blood. These receptor sequences come from a man in his thirties or forties in good health. CDR3s include the opening cysteine and the closing phenylalanine or tryptophan. The D gene is left open where the match is weak. Where a row states a size, it is once, few, many or the class of an expanded clone; other rows omit it.

clone_size	d_call	v_call	j_call	cdr3_aa	cdr3_nt
-	-	TRBV28	TRBJ2-2	CASSSFRELFF	TGTGCCAGCAGTTCGTTCCGGGAGCTGTTTTTT
-	-	TRBV6-5	TRBJ1-2	CASTPDLVLGGYTF	TGTGCCAGCACCCCTGACCTGGTTCTGGGTGGCTACACCTTC
-	TRBD1	TRBV5-1	TRBJ2-5	CASRDSVLQETQYF	TGCGCCAGCCGGGACAGCGTGCTCCAAGAGACCCAGTACTTC
-	-	TRBV5-1	TRBJ2-7	CASSLGQGGYEQYF	TGCGCCAGCAGCTTGGGACAAGGGGGCTACGAGCAGTACTTC
-	TRBD2	TRBV28	TRBJ2-1	CASSLSAGGSYNEQFF	TGTGCCAGCAGTTTAAGTGCGGGAGGGTCTTACAATGAGCAGTTCTTC
-	TRBD2	TRBV7-2	TRBJ2-7	CASSLETGGYEQYF	TGTGCCAGCAGCTTAGAGACGGGGGGCTACGAGCAGTACTTC
-	-	TRBV27	TRBJ2-1	CASSFHGGWSSYNEQFF	TGTGCCAGCAGTTTCCACGGCGGCTGGAGCTCCTACAATGAGCAGTTCTTC
-	-	TRBV4-3	TRBJ2-3	CASSQGMGNTDTQYF	TGCGCCAGCAGCCAAGGAATGGGGAACACAGATACGCAGTATTTT
-	TRBD1	TRBV4-1	TRBJ1-2	CASSLGTAGGYTF	TGCGCCAGCAGCCTCGGGACAGCTGGTGGCTACACCTTC
-	TRBD1	TRBV5-1	TRBJ2-3	CASSSGTGGPPYF	TGCGCCAGCAGCTCCGGGACAGGGGGCCCGCCGTATTTT
-	-	TRBV6-5	TRBJ1-5	CASSSRDTINQPQHF	TGTGCCAGCAGCAGCCGGGACACGATTAATCAGCCCCAGCATTTT
-	-	TRBV4-1	TRBJ2-1	CASSPVSEEQFF	TGCGCCAGCAGCCCGGTAAGTGAGGAGCAGTTCTTC
-	-	TRBV7-3	TRBJ1-5	CASAKGRGQPQHF	TGTGCCAGCGCCAAGGGGCGAGGTCAGCCCCAGCATTTT
-	-	TRBV10-3	TRBJ2-7	CAISDRSRTYEQYF	TGTGCCATCAGTGATAGGAGTCGTACCTACGAGCAGTACTTC
-	-	TRBV6-1	TRBJ1-1	CASTVSPGTEAFF	TGTGCCAGCACAGTATCCCCGGGGACTGAAGCTTTCTTT
-	TRBD1	TRBV9	TRBJ2-5	CASSVEAPQGEETQYF	TGTGCCAGCAGCGTAGAAGCCCCACAGGGGGAAGAGACCCAGTACTTC
-	-	TRBV5-1	TRBJ1-5	CASSPVGLGNQPQHF	TGCGCCAGCAGCCCAGTTGGATTGGGCAATCAGCCCCAGCATTTT
-	TRBD2	TRBV4-1	TRBJ2-6	CASSQLGTSGLRANVLTF	TGCGCCAGCAGCCAACTCGGGACTAGCGGTTTAAGGGCCAACGTCCTGACTTTC
-	TRBD1	TRBV2	TRBJ1-1	CASRQGLNTEAFF	TGTGCCAGCAGACAGGGGTTGAACACTGAAGCTTTCTTT
-	TRBD1	TRBV19	TRBJ2-7	CASSINPGTASSYEQYF	TGTGCCAGTAGTATAAATCCAGGGACAGCGAGCTCCTACGAGCAGTACTTC
once	TRBD2	TRBV7-2	TRBJ2-2	CASSLLAGAGELFF	TGTGCCAGCAGCTTGCTAGCGGGGGCCGGGGAGCTGTTTTTT
-	-	TRBV7-8	TRBJ1-5	CASGPTSVGNQPQHF	TGTGCCAGCGGTCCTACCTCGGTCGGCAATCAGCCCCAGCATTTT
-	-	TRBV12-1	TRBJ1-1	CASSLYLGTEANTEAFF	TGTGCCAGCAGCTTATACCTTGGGACGGAGGCGAACACTGAAGCTTTCTTT
-	TRBD1	TRBV5-4	TRBJ2-7	CASSLDRGAVEQYF	TGTGCCAGCAGCTTGGACAGGGGGGCGGTCGAGCAGTACTTC
-	TRBD1	TRBV7-2	TRBJ1-5	CASSLWTGQPQHF	TGTGCCAGCAGCTTGTGGACAGGGCAGCCCCAGCATTTT
-	TRBD1	TRBV28	TRBJ2-3	CASSYGQGADTQYF	TGTGCCAGCAGTTACGGACAGGGGGCCGATACGCAGTATTTT
-	-	TRBV29-1	TRBJ2-3	CSVGGLITDTQYF	TGCAGCGTTGGCGGGTTAATCACAGATACGCAGTATTTT